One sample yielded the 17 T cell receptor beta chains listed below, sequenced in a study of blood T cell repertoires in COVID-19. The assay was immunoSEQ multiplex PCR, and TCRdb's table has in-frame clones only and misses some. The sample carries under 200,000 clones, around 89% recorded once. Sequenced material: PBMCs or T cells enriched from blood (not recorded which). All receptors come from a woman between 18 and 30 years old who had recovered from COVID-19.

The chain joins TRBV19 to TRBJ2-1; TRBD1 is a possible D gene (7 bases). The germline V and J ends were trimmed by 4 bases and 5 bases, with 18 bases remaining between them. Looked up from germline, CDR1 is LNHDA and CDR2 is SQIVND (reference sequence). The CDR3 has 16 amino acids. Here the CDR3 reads CASSKGRGRGNNEQFF. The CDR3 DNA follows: TGTGCCAGTAGTAAAGGAAGGGGGCGGGGAAACAATGAGCAGTTCTTC. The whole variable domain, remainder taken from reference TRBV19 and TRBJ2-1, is DGGITQSPKYLFRKEGQNVTLSCEQNLNHDAMYWYRQDPGQGLRLIYYSQIVNDFQKGDIAEGYSVSREKKESFPLTVTSAQKNPTAFYLCASSKGRGRGNNEQFFGPGTRLTVL.

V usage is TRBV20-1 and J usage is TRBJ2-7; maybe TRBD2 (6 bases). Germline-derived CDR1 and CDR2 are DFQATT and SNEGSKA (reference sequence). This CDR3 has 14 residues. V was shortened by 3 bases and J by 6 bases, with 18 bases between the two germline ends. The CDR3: CSASIRGMRSEQYF. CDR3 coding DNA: TGCAGTGCTAGTATCCGGGGGATGCGGAGCGAGCAGTACTTC.

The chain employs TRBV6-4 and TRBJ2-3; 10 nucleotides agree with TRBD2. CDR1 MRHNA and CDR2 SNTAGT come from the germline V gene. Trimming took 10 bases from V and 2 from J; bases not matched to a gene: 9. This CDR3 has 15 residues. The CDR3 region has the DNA TGTGCCACTGCTACCGGGACTAGCGCCACAGATACGCAGTATTTT. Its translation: CATATGTSATDTQYF.

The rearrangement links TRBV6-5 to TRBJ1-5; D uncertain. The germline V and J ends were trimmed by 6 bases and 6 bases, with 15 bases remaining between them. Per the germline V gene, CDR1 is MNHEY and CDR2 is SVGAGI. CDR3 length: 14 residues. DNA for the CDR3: TGTGCCAGCAGAGGACTCTCGAAGGGTCAGCCCCAGCATTTT. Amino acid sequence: CASRGLSKGQPQHF.

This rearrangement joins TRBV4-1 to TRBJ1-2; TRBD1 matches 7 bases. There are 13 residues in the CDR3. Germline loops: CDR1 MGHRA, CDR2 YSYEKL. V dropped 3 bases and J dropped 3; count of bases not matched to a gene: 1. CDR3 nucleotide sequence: TGCGCCAGCAGCCAGGGACAGTACTATGGCTACACCTTC. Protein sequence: CASSQGQYYGYTF.

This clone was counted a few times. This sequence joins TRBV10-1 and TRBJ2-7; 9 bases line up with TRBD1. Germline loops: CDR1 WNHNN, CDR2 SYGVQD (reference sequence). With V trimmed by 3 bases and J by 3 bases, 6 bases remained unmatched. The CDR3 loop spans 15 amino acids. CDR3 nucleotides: TGCGCCAGCAGTGAATCGGGACAGGGAATCTACGAGCAGTACTTC. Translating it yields CASSESGQGIYEQYF.

The CDR3 sequence: CASSFSPVRNIRGAFF. The CDR3 DNA sequence: TGTGCCAGCAGTTTTAGTCCCGTGCGAAATATTCGCGGGGCTTTCTTT. J is TRBJ1-1 and V is TRBV28; no firm D call. Germline CDR1 reads MDHEN; CDR2 reads SYDVKM. V dropped 3 bases and J dropped 11 bases, with 25 bases sitting between them. The length of the CDR3 is 16 residues.

The CDR3 DNA reads as TGTGCCAGCAGCTTAAGGGGCCCGGTAGCGGGGGGCTCCAATGAGCAGTTCTTC. It codes for CASSLRGPVAGGSNEQFF. The rearrangement uses TRBV7-2 and TRBJ2-1; 10 positions agree with TRBD2. Germline V lookup: CDR1 SGHTA, CDR2 FQGNSA. The junction had 13 bases not matched to a gene; V was cut back by 2 bases and J by 6 bases. This CDR3 spans 18 amino acids.

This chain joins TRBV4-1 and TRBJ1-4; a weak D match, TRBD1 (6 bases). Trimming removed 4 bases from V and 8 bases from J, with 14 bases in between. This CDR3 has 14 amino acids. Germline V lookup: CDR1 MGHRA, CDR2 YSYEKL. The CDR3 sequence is CASSLRRGDEKLFF. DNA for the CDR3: TGCGCCAGCAGCCTGCGCAGGGGTGACGAAAAACTGTTTTTT.

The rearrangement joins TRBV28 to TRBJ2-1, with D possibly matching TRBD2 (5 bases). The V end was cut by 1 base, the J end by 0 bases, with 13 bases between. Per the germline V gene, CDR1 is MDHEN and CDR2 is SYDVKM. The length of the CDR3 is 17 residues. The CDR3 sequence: CASSLFEVDYSYNEQFF. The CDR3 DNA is TGTGCCAGCAGTTTATTCGAGGTCGACTACTCCTACAATGAGCAGTTCTTC.

The CDR3 DNA sequence: TGTGCCAGCAGCCAAGGCTCAGGGCCCGTCGAGCCCCAGCATTTT. The encoded protein is CASSQGSGPVEPQHF. V usage is TRBV4-2 and J usage is TRBJ1-5, with D possibly matching TRBD1 (5 bases). Per the germline V gene, CDR1 is LGHNA and CDR2 is YNFKEQ. The CDR3 sequence is 15 residues long. With 1 base removed from V and 8 bases from J, the gap between germline ends came to 15 bases.

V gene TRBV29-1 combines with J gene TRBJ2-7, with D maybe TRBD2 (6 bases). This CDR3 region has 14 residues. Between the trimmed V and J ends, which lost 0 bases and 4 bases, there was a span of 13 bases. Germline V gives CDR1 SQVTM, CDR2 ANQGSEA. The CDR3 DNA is TGCAGCGTTGAAGAGCGGGGCGTAGCTTACGAGCAGTACTTC. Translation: CSVEERGVAYEQYF.

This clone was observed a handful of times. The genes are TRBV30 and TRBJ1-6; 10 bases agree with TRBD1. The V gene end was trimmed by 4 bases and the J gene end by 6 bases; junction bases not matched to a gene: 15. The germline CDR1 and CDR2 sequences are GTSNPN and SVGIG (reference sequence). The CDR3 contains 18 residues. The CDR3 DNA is TGTGCCTGGAACCGAGGGGGACAGGGGAATATGGGTAATTCACCCCTCCACTTT. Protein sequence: CAWNRGGQGNMGNSPLHF.

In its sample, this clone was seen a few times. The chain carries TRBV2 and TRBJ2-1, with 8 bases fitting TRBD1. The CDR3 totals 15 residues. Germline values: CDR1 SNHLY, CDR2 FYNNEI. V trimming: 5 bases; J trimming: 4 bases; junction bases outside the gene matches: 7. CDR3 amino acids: CASSTGTGDYNEQFF. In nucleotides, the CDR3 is TGTGCCAGCAGTACCGGGACAGGCGATTACAATGAGCAGTTCTTC.

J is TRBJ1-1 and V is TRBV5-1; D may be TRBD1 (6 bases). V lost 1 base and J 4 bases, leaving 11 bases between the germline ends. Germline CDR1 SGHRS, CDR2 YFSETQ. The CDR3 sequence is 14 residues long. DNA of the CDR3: TGCGCCAGCAGCTTGAGTGGGGGCATCACTGAAGCTTTCTTT. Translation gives CASSLSGGITEAFF.

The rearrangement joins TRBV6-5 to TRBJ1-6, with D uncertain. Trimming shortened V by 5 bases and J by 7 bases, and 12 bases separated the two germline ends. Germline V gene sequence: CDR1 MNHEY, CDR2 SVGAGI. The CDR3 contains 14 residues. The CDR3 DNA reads TGTGCCAGCAGTAACGGGTTCAGCAATTCACCCCTCCACTTT. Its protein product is CASSNGFSNSPLHF.

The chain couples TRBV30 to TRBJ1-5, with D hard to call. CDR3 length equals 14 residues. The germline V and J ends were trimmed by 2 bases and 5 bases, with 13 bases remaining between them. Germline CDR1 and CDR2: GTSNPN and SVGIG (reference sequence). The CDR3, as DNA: TGTGCCTGGAGTCCCGCACAGCCCTATCAGCCCCAGCATTTT. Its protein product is CAWSPAQPYQPQHF.